The 3 T cell receptor beta chains listed next were all sequenced from one sample in a study of cytomegalovirus exposure and HLA in healthy donors. Clones were read by immunoSEQ multiplex PCR, and TCRdb kept only the in-frame ones, dropping some. Of some 150,000 clones listed, about 89% are singletons. Input material: PBMCs. All receptors derive from a man between 18 and 29 years old in good health and CMV-seronegative.

The chain employs TRBV11-3 and TRBJ1-2; D not certain. CDR1 and CDR2 (germline): SGHNT, YENEEA. Trimming took off 4 bases at V and 4 bases at J, with 10 bases between the two ends. This CDR3 contains 13 residues. CDR3 loop: CASSSSGIYGYTF. Written as DNA, the CDR3 is TGTGCCAGCAGCTCGTCGGGTATCTATGGCTACACCTTC.

V usage is TRBV5-6 and J usage is TRBJ1-2; no definite D call. The CDR3 sequence is 16 residues long. V gave up 4 bases and J gave up 4 bases, with 20 bases separating them. CDR1 and CDR2 from the germline V gene are SGHDT and YYEEEE. This CDR3 reads CASSQTWPARGYGYTF. CDR3 bases: TGTGCCAGCAGCCAGACTTGGCCGGCCCGGGGCTATGGCTACACCTTC.

The V call is TRBV7-8, the J call TRBJ2-3; no firm D call. There are 15 residues in the CDR3. Trimming removed 2 bases from V and 2 bases from J, with 11 bases in between. Germline V CDR1 and CDR2: SGHVS, FQNEAQ. This CDR3 is CASSLPEPATDTQYF. CDR3 DNA sequence: TGTGCCAGCAGCTTACCCGAGCCTGCCACAGATACGCAGTATTTT.